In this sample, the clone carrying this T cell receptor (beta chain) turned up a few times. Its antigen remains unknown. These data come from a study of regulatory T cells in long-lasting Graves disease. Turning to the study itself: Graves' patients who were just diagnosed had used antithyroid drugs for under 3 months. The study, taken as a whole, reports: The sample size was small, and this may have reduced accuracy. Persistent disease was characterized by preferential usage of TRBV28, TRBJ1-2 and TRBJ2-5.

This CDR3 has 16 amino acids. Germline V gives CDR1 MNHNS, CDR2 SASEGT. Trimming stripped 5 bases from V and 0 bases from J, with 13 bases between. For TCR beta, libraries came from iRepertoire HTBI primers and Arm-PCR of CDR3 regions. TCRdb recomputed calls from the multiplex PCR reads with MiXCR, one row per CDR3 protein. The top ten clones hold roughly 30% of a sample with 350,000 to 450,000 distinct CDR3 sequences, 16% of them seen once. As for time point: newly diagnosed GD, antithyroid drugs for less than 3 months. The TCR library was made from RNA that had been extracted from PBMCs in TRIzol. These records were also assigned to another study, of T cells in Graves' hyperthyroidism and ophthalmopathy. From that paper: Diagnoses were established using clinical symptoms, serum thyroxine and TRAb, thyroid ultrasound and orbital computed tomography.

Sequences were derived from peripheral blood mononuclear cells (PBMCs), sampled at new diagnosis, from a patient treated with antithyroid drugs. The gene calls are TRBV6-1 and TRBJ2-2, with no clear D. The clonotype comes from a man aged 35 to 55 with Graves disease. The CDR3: CASSQAGNSNTGELFF. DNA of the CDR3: TGTGCCAGCAGTCAGGCAGGAAACTCGAACACCGGGGAGCTGTTTTTT.